The next 29 T cell receptor beta chains were all read from a single sample in a study of T cell responses to AZD1222 COVID-19 vaccine. Profiling relied on immunoSEQ multiplex PCR, and the TCRdb table lists in-frame clones only, not all of them. In the table there are 200,000 or so clones, roughly 92% of which are singletons. The material was peripheral blood, obtained 28 days after the second AZD1222 dose. The receptors stem from an adult who received the AZD1222 COVID-19 vaccine.

The chain recombines TRBV5-1 with TRBJ1-5; tentative D call: TRBD1 (5 bases). V shed 0 bases and J shed 7 bases, with 14 bases lying between them. The CDR3 is 15 amino acids. Germline CDR1 is SGHRS and CDR2 is YFSETQ. CDR3 in amino acids: CASSLEGRDEQPQHF. For the CDR3, the DNA is TGCGCCAGCAGCTTGGAAGGCAGGGACGAACAGCCCCAGCATTTT. Together with reference TRBV5-1 and TRBJ1-5, the CDR3 gives the full variable domain: KAGVTQTPRYLIKTRGQQVTLSCSPISGHRSVSWYQQTPGQGLQFLFEYFSETQRNKGNFPGRFSGRQFSNSRSEMNVSTLELGDSALYLCASSLEGRDEQPQHFGDGTRLSIL.

This clone was observed once. The CDR3, as DNA: TGTGCCAGCAGCTTCCTGACGGGAACGAACACCGGGGAGCTGTTTTTT. It is translated as CASSFLTGTNTGELFF. V gene TRBV5-6 combines with J gene TRBJ2-2, with D tentatively TRBD2 (5 bases). CDR3 length: 16 residues. V was pared by 2 bases and J by 0 bases, with 11 bases between. The germline V gene has CDR1 SGHDT and CDR2 YYEEEE.

A few counts support this clone. The chain combines TRBV27 with TRBJ2-2, with 10 bases that match TRBD1. Trimming took 10 bases from V and 5 from J; bases not matched to a gene: 16. Germline V lookup: CDR1 MNHEY, CDR2 SMNVEV (reference sequence). The CDR3 covers 17 residues. The DNA of the CDR3 is TGTGCCACTCGCCGGGACAGGGGTGAAGAGTTAACCGGGGAGCTGTTTTTT. The encoded protein is CATRRDRGEELTGELFF.

The chain uses TRBV9 and TRBJ2-1, with 7 positions matching TRBD2. Trimming took 4 bases from V and 3 from J; bases not matched to a gene: 7. Germline values: CDR1 SGDLS, CDR2 YYNGEE. The CDR3 contains 15 residues. The CDR3: CASSQRGSGYNEQFF. The CDR3 DNA reads TGTGCCAGCAGCCAGCGGGGATCGGGCTACAATGAGCAGTTCTTC.

V and J are TRBV19 and TRBJ1-6; perhaps TRBD1 as D (6 bases). Deletions cut 5 bases from V and 10 bases from J, with 12 bases between. The germline V gene encodes CDR1 LNHDA and CDR2 SQIVND (reference sequence). The CDR3 covers 13 residues. CDR3 nucleotide sequence: TGTGCCAGTAGTGACCAGAGGGGGTCACCCCTCCACTTT. This gives the protein CASSDQRGSPLHF. The variable domain in full, with the rest retrieved from reference TRBV19 and TRBJ1-6, is DGGITQSPKYLFRKEGQNVTLSCEQNLNHDAMYWYRQDPGQGLRLIYYSQIVNDFQKGDIAEGYSVSREKKESFPLTVTSAQKNPTAFYLCASSDQRGSPLHFGNGTRLTVT.

The chain combines TRBV19 with TRBJ2-7, with D perhaps TRBD1 or TRBD2 (5 bases each). CDR1 and CDR2 (germline): LNHDA, SQIVND (reference sequence). Trimming shortened V by 10 bases and J by 7 bases, and 20 bases separated the two germline ends. CDR3 length equals 13 residues. The CDR3 reads CATRPRGVWEQYF. CDR3 DNA sequence: TGTGCCACCCGTCCTAGAGGGGTCTGGGAGCAGTACTTC.

The CDR3 reads CASSSGPRPPLHF. CDR3 nucleotides: TGTGCCAGCAGTTCCGGACCGAGGCCACCCCTCCACTTT. V usage is TRBV28 and J usage is TRBJ1-6; D gene uncertain. The CDR3 length is 13 residues. In germline, CDR1 is MDHEN, CDR2 SYDVKM. Trimming left V 4 bases short and J 11 bases short, with 12 bases between. The variable domain in full, completed from reference TRBV28 and TRBJ1-6, reads DVKVTQSSRYLVKRTGEKVFLECVQDMDHENMFWYRQDPGLGLRLIYFSYDVKMKEKGDIPEGYSVSREKKERFSLILESASTNQTSMYLCASSSGPRPPLHFGNGTRLTVT.

The chain recombines TRBV7-9 with TRBJ2-2; 8 bases align to TRBD1. The CDR3 runs 13 residues. J gave up 6 bases and V 5 bases, and 2 bases lay outside the gene matches. From germline, CDR1 is SEHNR and CDR2 FQNEAQ (reference sequence). CDR3 amino acids: CASSRQGSGELFF. In nucleotides, the CDR3 is TGTGCCAGCAGCCGACAGGGGTCCGGGGAGCTGTTTTTT.

The gene calls are TRBV2 and TRBJ1-2; D gene unclear. The CDR3 is 10 amino acids. The V and J ends lost 8 bases and 4 bases respectively, with 5 bases between them. The V gene's germline CDR1 is SNHLY and CDR2 FYNNEI. CDR3 residues: CASRGYGYTF. CDR3 bases: TGTGCCAGCCGGGGCTATGGCTACACCTTC. Using reference TRBV2 and TRBJ1-2 for the parts outside the CDR3, the full variable domain is EPEVTQTPSHQVTQMGQEVILRCVPISNHLYFYWYRQILGQKVEFLVSFYNNEISEKSEIFDDQFSVERPDGSNFTLKIRSTKLEDSAMYFCASRGYGYTFGSGTRLTVV.

This chain connects TRBV5-6 to TRBJ1-4; D might be TRBD1 (5 bases). The CDR3 sequence is 13 residues long. Trimming removed 0 bases from V and 5 bases from J, with 5 bases in between. Germline V gives CDR1 SGHDT, CDR2 YYEEEE. The CDR3 nucleotides are TGTGCCAGCAGCTTGGGGGGGAATGAAAAACTGTTTTTT. Translation: CASSLGGNEKLFF.

This chain connects TRBV25-1 to TRBJ1-6; no definite D call. Germline loops: CDR1 MGHDK, CDR2 SYGVNS. V was clipped by 1 base and J by 0 bases, with 13 bases between them. CDR3 size: 18 residues. In DNA form, the CDR3 reads TGTGCCAGCAGTGAATCTGGCACTAGGAGCTCCTATAATTCACCCCTCCACTTT. Its protein is CASSESGTRSSYNSPLHF.

Details on this clone: Compared with germline, one end of the junction differs, possibly owing to a read error. The genes are TRBV3-1 (or the pseudogene TRBV3-2) and TRBJ1-5; D perhaps matches TRBD1 (5 bases). Per the germline V gene, CDR1 is LGHDT and CDR2 is YNNKEL (reference sequence). CDR3 length: 13 amino acids. CDR3 sequence: CASSQGQGQPQHF. The CDR3 nucleotides are TGTGCCAGCAGTCAAGGGCAGGGTCAGCCCCAGCATTTT.

The chain combines TRBV28 with TRBJ1-2, with unresolved D. The CDR3 length is 12 residues. The germline gives CDR1 MDHEN, CDR2 SYDVKM. V dropped 4 bases and J dropped 4 bases, with 7 bases sitting between them. This CDR3 is CASSSRTYGYTF. CDR3 nucleotide sequence: TGTGCCAGCAGTTCTCGGACCTATGGCTACACCTTC.

The chain couples TRBV5-1 to TRBJ2-1; 12 positions match TRBD2. Germline loops: CDR1 SGHRS, CDR2 YFSETQ. The length of the CDR3 is 17 residues. The J segment lost 8 bases and the V segment lost 4 bases, leaving 13 bases of the junction unmatched. In DNA, the CDR3 is TGCGCCAGCAGCAGGACTAGCGGGGCCGGGGATTCAGATGAGCAGTTCTTC. Protein product: CASSRTSGAGDSDEQFF.

This chain joins TRBV6-5 and TRBJ1-3; maybe TRBD1 (5 bases). Trimming removed 5 bases at V and 9 bases at J, with 11 bases between. This CDR3 spans 12 amino acids. From germline, CDR1 is MNHEY and CDR2 SVGAGI. This chain's CDR3 is CASSTYRGTIYF. DNA of the CDR3: TGTGCCAGCAGTACCTATAGGGGCACCATATATTTT.

The CDR3 protein is CASSLTPGTAVGELFF. The CDR3, as DNA: TGTGCCAGCAGCCTCACCCCCGGGACAGCAGTCGGGGAGCTGTTTTTT. The chain links TRBV7-3 to TRBJ2-2; 7 bases map to TRBD1. V gave up 5 bases and J gave up 7 bases; unmatched junction bases: 13. Per germline, CDR1 SGHTA and CDR2 FQGTGA. The CDR3 spans 16 residues.

The chain carries TRBV10-3 and TRBJ2-6; D gene uncertain. The CDR3 spans 15 residues. Germline V gene data show CDR1 as ENHRY and CDR2 as SYGVKD. The V gene lost 4 bases and the J gene lost 0 bases, with 7 bases spanning the gap. The CDR3: CAISAEHSGANVLTF. CDR3 DNA sequence: TGTGCCATCAGTGCTGAGCACTCTGGGGCCAACGTCCTGACTTTC.

This rearrangement joins TRBV15 to TRBJ1-6; maybe TRBD1 (5 bases). This CDR3 region has 13 residues. Germline lookup yields CDR1 LNHNV and CDR2 YYDKDF (reference sequence). V dropped 2 bases and J dropped 9 bases, with 8 bases sitting between them. In nucleotides, the CDR3 is TGTGCCACCAGCAGAACCCAGGGTTCACCCCTCCACTTT. Protein: CATSRTQGSPLHF.

Details on this clone: The sample has other DNA sequences that encode this CDR3 too. V gene TRBV15 combines with J gene TRBJ1-6, with D unclear. The CDR3 is made up of 13 amino acids. V lost 0 bases and J 9 bases, leaving 6 bases between the germline ends. Germline V gene data show CDR1 as LNHNV and CDR2 as YYDKDF (reference sequence). In DNA, the CDR3 is TGTGCCACCAGCAGAGAACAGACTTCACCCCTCCACTTT. The encoded protein is CATSREQTSPLHF.

A few counts support this clone. The DNA of the CDR3 is TGTGCCAGCAGCTTAGAGGGGCACAGGAATTCACCCCTCCACTTT. Translating gives CASSLEGHRNSPLHF. This rearrangement joins TRBV7-8 to TRBJ1-6, with a possible D match to TRBD1 (5 bases). Trimming stripped 1 base from V and 7 bases from J, with 11 bases between. The CDR3 runs 15 residues. Germline V CDR1 and CDR2: SGHVS, FQNEAQ.

This clone was counted a single time. The rearrangement links TRBV14 to TRBJ1-2; 9 positions agree with TRBD1. Germline CDR1 SGHDN, CDR2 FVKESK. There are 17 residues in the CDR3. With 0 bases clipped from V and 4 bases from J, the junction kept 9 bases outside the gene matches. CDR3 region: CASSQELDRGGSYGYTF. The CDR3 DNA reads as TGTGCCAGCAGCCAAGAACTGGACAGGGGCGGCAGCTATGGCTACACCTTC.

The chain has TRBV28 and TRBJ2-5; the D gene could be TRBD1 or TRBD2 (6 bases each). This CDR3 is 15 amino acids long. Per germline, CDR1 MDHEN and CDR2 SYDVKM. Trimming removed 6 bases at V and 2 bases at J, with 16 bases between. The CDR3 region has the DNA TGTGCCAGCAGCTCGCCGGGGGCTGGGCAAGAGACCCAGTACTTC. This codes for CASSSPGAGQETQYF.

This clone was found once. The rearrangement links TRBV30 to TRBJ1-6, with no clear D. Germline CDR1 and CDR2: GTSNPN and SVGIG (reference sequence). V dropped 2 bases and J dropped 0 bases, with 8 bases sitting between them. The CDR3 has 15 residues. The CDR3 here is CAWSPINSYNSPLHF. CDR3 coding DNA: TGTGCCTGGAGTCCCATAAACTCCTATAATTCACCCCTCCACTTT. The full variable domain, completed using reference TRBV30 and TRBJ1-6, is SQTIHQWPATLVQPVGSPLSLECTVEGTSNPNLYWYRQAAGRGLQLLFYSVGIGQISSEVPQNLSASRPQDRQFILSSKKLLLSDSGFYLCAWSPINSYNSPLHFGNGTRLTVT.

The chain recombines TRBV5-6 with TRBJ2-4; D may be TRBD1 (6 bases). Germline CDR1 reads SGHDT; CDR2 reads YYEEEE. The CDR3 covers 13 residues. V was pared by 2 bases and J by 9 bases, with 12 bases between. The CDR3 coding sequence is TGTGCCAGCAGCTTTGGTACAGGGCCCATTCAGTACTTC. Encoded protein: CASSFGTGPIQYF.

This rearrangement joins TRBV28 to TRBJ1-1; 7 nucleotides agree with TRBD1. The length of the CDR3 is 15 residues. Germline V gives CDR1 MDHEN, CDR2 SYDVKM. The V segment lost 6 bases and the J segment 2 bases; nucleotides outside the gene matches: 9. The CDR3 DNA sequence: TGTGCCAGCAGGAGCCTGGGACAGCTAAACACTGAAGCTTTCTTT. This gives the protein CASRSLGQLNTEAFF.

The rearrangement joins TRBV18 to TRBJ1-1, with 7 positions matching TRBD1. This CDR3 spans 13 amino acids. Germline CDR1 reads KGHSH; CDR2 reads LQKENI. V lost 5 bases to trimming and J lost 5 bases; unmatched junction nucleotides: 5. The CDR3 bases are TGTGCCAGCTCATTAGACAGGGAAACTGAAGCTTTCTTT. Translated: CASSLDRETEAFF.

This chain joins TRBV2 and TRBJ1-5, with D hard to call. Deletions cut 4 bases from V and 0 bases from J, with 10 bases between. Germline V gives CDR1 SNHLY, CDR2 FYNNEI. There are 15 residues in the CDR3. The CDR3 is CASSARHYSNQPQHF. Here the CDR3 DNA reads TGTGCCAGCAGTGCTCGACACTATAGCAATCAGCCCCAGCATTTT.

The genes are TRBV11-3 and TRBJ2-3; perhaps TRBD2 as D (6 bases). This CDR3 is built from 15 residues. CDR1 and CDR2 (germline): SGHNT, YENEEA. The V end was cut by 5 bases, the J end by 0 bases, with 12 bases between. The CDR3 sequence: CASSTSGLSTDTQYF. CDR3 DNA: TGTGCCAGCAGCACTTCGGGACTGAGCACAGATACGCAGTATTTT.

This clone has only one observation. This chain uses TRBV6-5 with TRBJ1-1; possibly TRBD1 for D (6 bases). This CDR3 is built from 15 residues. Per the germline V gene, CDR1 is MNHEY and CDR2 is SVGAGI. Trimming took off 0 bases at V and 1 base at J, with 9 bases between the two ends. The CDR3 nucleotides are TGTGCCAGCAGTTACTCACAGGGCGCGAACACTGAAGCTTTCTTT. This codes for CASSYSQGANTEAFF.